This T cell receptor beta chain was profiled in a study of cytomegalovirus exposure and HLA in healthy donors. Study details: A preliminary data release comprised 80 million or so unique TCRs obtained from HLA-typed donors.

A multiplex PCR was run with 60 Vbeta primers and 13 Jbeta primers. TCRdb's copy holds only in-frame clones and misses some; the assay was immunoSEQ multiplex PCR. The profile shows 150,000 to 200,000 clones, 70% to 80% of them singletons. Trimming took 3 bases from V and 2 from J, leaving 8 bases between them. Germline V gene data show CDR1 as SGDLS and CDR2 as YYNGEE. The CDR3 covers 13 residues. The study's findings and limits: Later analysis identified about 17,000 TCR beta sequences associated with HLA alleles, using a false discovery rate threshold of 0.05. Among TCR sequences, most were rare, though some public TCRs appeared in many donors. One variant, a missense change in DCLRE1C, was linked in a later analysis to TCR beta V- and J-gene trimming.

A single count supports this clone. What it recognizes is unknown. The receptor was isolated from a man between 35 and 55 years old in good health and CMV-seronegative. The gene calls are TRBV9 and TRBJ2-5; perhaps TRBD1 as D (6 bases). Sequenced sample: PBMCs. The CDR3 nucleotides read TGTGCCAGCAGCGCGACAGGTCAAGAGACCCAGTACTTC. It encodes CASSATGQETQYF.